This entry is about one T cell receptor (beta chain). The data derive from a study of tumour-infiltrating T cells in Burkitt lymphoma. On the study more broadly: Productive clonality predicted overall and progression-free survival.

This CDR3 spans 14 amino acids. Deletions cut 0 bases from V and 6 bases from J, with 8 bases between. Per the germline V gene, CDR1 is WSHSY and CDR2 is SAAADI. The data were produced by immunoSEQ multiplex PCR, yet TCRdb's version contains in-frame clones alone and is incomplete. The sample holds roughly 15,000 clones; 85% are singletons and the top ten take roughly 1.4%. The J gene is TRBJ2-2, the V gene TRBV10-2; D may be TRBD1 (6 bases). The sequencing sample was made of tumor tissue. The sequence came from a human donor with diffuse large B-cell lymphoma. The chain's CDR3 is CASSESPGAGELFF. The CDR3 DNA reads TGCGCCAGCAGTGAGTCGCCAGGGGCCGGGGAGCTGTTTTTT.